The clone carrying this T cell receptor beta chain was seen repeatedly, ten times or more. Its specificity is unknown. The library put unique molecular identifiers onto individual cDNA molecules. Original data processing: Per sample, the median was about 88,000 TCRs, with values from 23,224 to 690,600. TCRdb re-called the reads with MiXCR, one entry per CDR3 protein. The V and J calls and clone size are TCRdb's, not the authors'. The sample yields fewer than 150,000 distinct CDR3 sequences, approximately 9.3% seen once. The data were taken from a study of human T cells and chemical hapten exposure. Whole-study context: Across samples, TCR yields varied, mostly owing to small differences in pooled library volumes. Study-wide points: DPC sensitization left the count of TCRs above 1 in 1000 unchanged.

Germline values: CDR1 LNHDA, CDR2 SQIVND (reference sequence). V was trimmed by 5 bases and J by 1 base, leaving 6 bases between them. The CDR3 sequence is 13 residues long. From whole blood left unfractionated, total RNA was extracted. The sequence derives from a human donor in good health. Some clones in this sample may be carry-over from other donors' samples. The sample was whole blood. This sequence joins TRBV19 and TRBJ1-5; D remains unclear. The DNA for the CDR3 is TGTGCCAGTAGTTTTCAGAGCAATCAGCCCCAGCATTTT. It translates to CASSFQSNQPQHF.